One and the same sample provided the 14 T cell receptor beta chains below, sequenced in a study of cytomegalovirus exposure and HLA in healthy donors. In the PCR, 60 Vbeta and 13 Jbeta primers were used. The table came from immunoSEQ multiplex PCR; TCRdb's copy has only in-frame clones and leaves some out. Of 150,000 to 200,000 clones listed, around 85% are singletons. Sequenced material: PBMCs. The receptor set was obtained from a man between 18 and 29 years old in good health and CMV-seronegative.

The chain links TRBV5-1 to TRBJ1-4, with 9 positions matching TRBD1. V dropped 0 bases and J dropped 5; count of bases not matched to a gene: 8. Germline V gives CDR1 SGHRS, CDR2 YFSETQ. The CDR3 is 17 amino acids. CDR3 sequence (DNA): TGCGCCAGCAGCTTGGGACAGGGGGGACTACGAAATGAAAAACTGTTTTTT. Translation: CASSLGQGGLRNEKLFF.

The chain has TRBV5-4 and TRBJ1-6; 9 bases are shared with TRBD1. The trim removed 1 base at V and 7 bases at J, leaving 9 bases unmatched. CDR3 length: 17 residues. CDR1 is SGHNT and CDR2 is YYREEE in the germline V gene (reference sequence). CDR3 nucleotide sequence: TGTGCCAGCAGCTTGCGGTTTTCTGGGACAGGGAATTCACCCCTCCACTTT. This gives the protein CASSLRFSGTGNSPLHF.

V is TRBV6-1 and J is TRBJ2-2; 10 nucleotides agree with TRBD1. CDR1 is MNHNS, CDR2 SASEGT, per germline. The junction had 8 bases not matched to a gene; V was cut back by 7 bases and J by 6 bases. The CDR3 extends over 15 amino acids. The CDR3 sequence is CASTKTGGWPGELFF. CDR3 nucleotide sequence: TGTGCCAGCACAAAGACAGGGGGCTGGCCCGGGGAGCTGTTTTTT.

This clone was detected only once. The V call is TRBV6-5, the J call TRBJ2-3; D is perhaps TRBD1 (7 bases). The germline gives CDR1 MNHEY, CDR2 SVGAGI. V gave up 2 bases and J gave up 4 bases, with 16 bases separating them. The CDR3 runs to 16 residues. The CDR3 DNA reads TGTGCCAGCAGTTACAGGAGGGGGCAAAATTCAGATACGCAGTATTTT. Protein sequence: CASSYRRGQNSDTQYF.

The chain carries TRBV28 and TRBJ1-2, with 7 bases identical to TRBD1. Germline CDR1 is MDHEN and CDR2 is SYDVKM. The J segment lost 2 bases and the V segment lost 6 bases, leaving 3 bases of the junction unmatched. The CDR3 length is 13 residues. CDR3 sequence reads: CASRRDSNYGYTF. In nucleotides, the CDR3 is TGTGCCAGCAGACGGGACAGCAACTATGGCTACACCTTC.

Only a few counts were recorded for this clone. The V call is TRBV6-5, the J call TRBJ2-2; D is perhaps TRBD2 (5 bases). The CDR3 covers 15 residues. V was clipped by 8 bases and J by 2 bases, with 15 bases between them. Germline loops: CDR1 MNHEY, CDR2 SVGAGI. The CDR3 coding sequence is TGTGCCAGCGCCGGACTCGCCGGAAACACCGGGGAGCTGTTTTTT. It codes for CASAGLAGNTGELFF.

This clone was recorded only once. V is TRBV2 and J is TRBJ2-3; 7 nucleotides match TRBD2. This CDR3 comprises 15 residues. CDR1 and CDR2 from the germline V gene are SNHLY and FYNNEI. The V gene end was trimmed by 7 bases and the J gene end by 6 bases; junction bases not matched to a gene: 13. In nucleotides, the CDR3 is TGTGCCAGCACCAAAGGGAGGGATCCTAGGGATACGCAGTATTTT. It is translated as CASTKGRDPRDTQYF.

This clone showed up just a few times. The chain has TRBV6-4 and TRBJ1-2; TRBD1 matches at 7 bases. The trim removed 5 bases at V and 1 base at J, leaving 4 bases unmatched. Germline assignment: CDR1 MRHNA and CDR2 SNTAGT. This CDR3 contains 14 residues. DNA of the CDR3: TGTGCCAGCAGTCCGACAGGGATTAACTATGGCTACACCTTC. This encodes CASSPTGINYGYTF.

The CDR3, as DNA: TGTGCCAGCAGCCAGGACAGGGCCTGGGGGAACACTGAAGCTTTCTTT. Its translation is CASSQDRAWGNTEAFF. The chain carries TRBV5-6 and TRBJ1-1; 8 bases fit TRBD1. Per the germline V gene, CDR1 is SGHDT and CDR2 is YYEEEE. Trimming at V came to 4 bases and at J to 1 base, leaving 9 bases not matched to a gene. The CDR3 totals 16 residues.

The V and J genes are TRBV6-6 and TRBJ2-1; 9 bases are a match to TRBD2. The length of the CDR3 is 14 residues. Germline V gene lookup returns CDR1 MNHNY and CDR2 SVGAGI (reference sequence). The CDR3 region is CASSGGGAPNEQFF. The CDR3 DNA sequence: TGTGCTTCTAGCGGCGGGGGGGCCCCCAATGAGCAGTTCTTC.

In this sample, this clone turned up once. The chain is built from TRBV5-1 and TRBJ1-4; perhaps TRBD1 as D (6 bases). The CDR3 runs 16 residues. V was shortened by 1 base and J by 7 bases, with 17 bases between the two germline ends. Germline CDR1 reads SGHRS; CDR2 reads YFSETQ. The CDR3 loop reads CASSLSGGEGGEKLFF. The CDR3 coding sequence is TGCGCCAGCAGCTTGAGCGGGGGAGAGGGGGGTGAAAAACTGTTTTTT. The complete variable domain, with remaining parts taken from reference TRBV5-1 and TRBJ1-4, reads KAGVTQTPRYLIKTRGQQVTLSCSPISGHRSVSWYQQTPGQGLQFLFEYFSETQRNKGNFPGRFSGRQFSNSRSEMNVSTLELGDSALYLCASSLSGGEGGEKLFFGSGTQLSVL.

V is TRBV29-1 and J is TRBJ2-7; D possibly corresponds to TRBD1 (5 bases). The germline CDR1 and CDR2 sequences are SQVTM and ANQGSEA. This CDR3 comprises 11 residues. V was cut by 4 bases and J by 6 bases, with 10 bases left in between. CDR3 coding DNA: TGCAGCGTTGGCCGACAGACCGAGCAGTACTTC. As protein: CSVGRQTEQYF.

The V and J genes are TRBV28 and TRBJ2-5; 8 bases align to TRBD2. The J segment lost 5 bases and the V segment lost 6 bases, leaving 11 bases of the junction unmatched. From germline, CDR1 is MDHEN and CDR2 SYDVKM. The CDR3 runs 15 residues. The CDR3 loop reads CASSLAGWEIETQYF. Written as DNA, the CDR3 is TGTGCCAGCAGCTTAGCGGGATGGGAAATCGAGACCCAGTACTTC.

This chain connects TRBV9 to TRBJ2-2, with a possible D match to TRBD2 (6 bases). CDR3 length: 16 residues. Per the germline V gene, CDR1 is SGDLS and CDR2 is YYNGEE. Between the trimmed V and J ends, which lost 0 bases and 5 bases, there was a span of 14 bases. CDR3: CASSVVQEGGTGELFF. CDR3 sequence (DNA): TGTGCCAGCAGCGTAGTCCAGGAGGGCGGGACCGGGGAGCTGTTTTTT.